The 9 T cell receptor beta chains below come from one sample, sequenced in a study of T cells in Graves' hyperthyroidism and ophthalmopathy. RNA transcripts served as the template for amplifying TCR beta CDR3 regions. TCR CDR3 regions were first amplified by RT-PCR with HTBI primers. TCRdb analysed the multiplex PCR reads with MiXCR anew, one entry per CDR3 protein. The sample yields approximately 720,000 distinct CDR3 sequences, roughly a sixth seen once. Sequenced sample: blood. Receptors originate from a woman between 50 and 59 years old with Graves' hyperthyroidism that later progressed to Graves' ophthalmopathy.

This clonotype was counted ten times or more. The rearrangement uses TRBV11-2 and TRBJ2-5; weak D call: TRBD1 (6 bases). The CDR3 is 14 residues long. The germline V gene encodes CDR1 SGHAT and CDR2 FQNNGV. V shed 5 bases and J shed 4 bases, with 14 bases lying between them. CDR3 DNA: TGTGCCAGCAGCGAAAACAGGGTTTCAGAGACCCAGTACTTC. Its protein product is CASSENRVSETQYF.

V usage is TRBV12-3 or TRBV12-4 and J usage is TRBJ1-2; D gene uncertain. This CDR3 is 14 amino acids long. Trimming shortened V by 2 bases and J by 1 base, and 8 bases separated the two germline ends. As DNA, the CDR3 is TGTGCCAGCAGTTTAAGCTCTGATAACTATGGCTACACCTTC. It translates to CASSLSSDNYGYTF.

The chain employs TRBV7-6 and TRBJ2-1; D is unresolved. The CDR3 consists of 15 residues. Trimming removed 5 bases from V and 8 bases from J, with 19 bases in between. Looked up from germline, CDR1 is SGHVS and CDR2 is FNYEAQ. CDR3 region: CASSPPREPVDEQFF. The DNA of the CDR3 is TGTGCCAGCAGCCCCCCCAGAGAGCCGGTCGATGAGCAGTTCTTC.

This clonotype was counted once. V gene TRBV12-3 or TRBV12-4 combines with J gene TRBJ2-2; 9 bases align to TRBD1. The CDR3 loop spans 16 amino acids. V gave up 3 bases and J gave up 4 bases; unmatched junction bases: 6. In DNA, the CDR3 is TGTGCCAGCAGTTTCGGGACAGGGAACCCCACCGGGGAGCTGTTTTTT. It translates to CASSFGTGNPTGELFF.

This clonotype was seen ten or more times. The genes are TRBV7-3 and TRBJ2-1, with a possible D match to TRBD2 (6 bases). Germline CDR1 and CDR2: SGHTA and FQGTGA. This CDR3 is 16 amino acids long. Trimming took 1 base from V and 2 from J, leaving 12 bases between them. CDR3 sequence (DNA): TGTGCCAGCAGCTTAAACGGCGGGGAAGCCTACAATGAGCAGTTCTTC. Its protein is CASSLNGGEAYNEQFF.

In its sample, this clonotype was seen a few times. The genes are TRBV29-1 and TRBJ2-1, with TRBD2 matching 7 bases. Germline V gene data show CDR1 as SQVTM and CDR2 as ANQGSEA. The junction had 3 bases not matched to a gene; V was cut back by 1 base and J by 0 bases. The CDR3 is 15 amino acids. The CDR3 here is CSVEVSGGSYNEQFF. In nucleotides, the CDR3 is TGCAGCGTTGAAGTTTCGGGGGGCTCCTACAATGAGCAGTTCTTC.

This clonotype was seen a few times. The chain couples TRBV7-9 to TRBJ1-2; 7 bases map to TRBD1. CDR3 length equals 14 residues. V lost 5 bases to trimming and J lost 3 bases; unmatched junction nucleotides: 6. From germline, CDR1 is SEHNR and CDR2 FQNEAQ (reference sequence). The CDR3 nucleotides are TGTGCCAGCAGCACCACCGACAGGGACTATGGCTACACCTTC. Amino acid sequence: CASSTTDRDYGYTF. The entire variable domain, with the rest obtained from reference TRBV7-9 and TRBJ1-2, is as follows: DTGVSQNPRHKITKRGQNVTFRCDPISEHNRLYWYRQTLGQGPEFLTYFQNEAQLEKSRLLSDRFSAERPKGSFSTLEIQRTEQGDSAMYLCASSTTDRDYGYTFGSGTRLTVV.

This clonotype was found many times. This rearrangement joins TRBV5-1 to TRBJ1-1; 9 nucleotides agree with TRBD1. Germline V gene data show CDR1 as SGHRS and CDR2 as YFSETQ. V lost 4 bases, J lost 6 bases, and 4 bases stayed unmatched. The CDR3 spans 13 residues. The CDR3 region has the DNA TGCGCCAGCAGCGCCCGGGACAGGGCTGAAGCTTTCTTT. Residues: CASSARDRAEAFF.

In its sample, this clonotype was seen many times. J is TRBJ2-2 and V is TRBV2; D is unresolved. Germline CDR1 SNHLY, CDR2 FYNNEI. This CDR3 region has 12 residues. V lost 7 bases and J 3 bases, leaving 6 bases between the germline ends. As DNA, the CDR3 is TGTGCCAGCAAAGATGACACCGGGGAGCTGTTTTTT. Protein product: CASKDDTGELFF.